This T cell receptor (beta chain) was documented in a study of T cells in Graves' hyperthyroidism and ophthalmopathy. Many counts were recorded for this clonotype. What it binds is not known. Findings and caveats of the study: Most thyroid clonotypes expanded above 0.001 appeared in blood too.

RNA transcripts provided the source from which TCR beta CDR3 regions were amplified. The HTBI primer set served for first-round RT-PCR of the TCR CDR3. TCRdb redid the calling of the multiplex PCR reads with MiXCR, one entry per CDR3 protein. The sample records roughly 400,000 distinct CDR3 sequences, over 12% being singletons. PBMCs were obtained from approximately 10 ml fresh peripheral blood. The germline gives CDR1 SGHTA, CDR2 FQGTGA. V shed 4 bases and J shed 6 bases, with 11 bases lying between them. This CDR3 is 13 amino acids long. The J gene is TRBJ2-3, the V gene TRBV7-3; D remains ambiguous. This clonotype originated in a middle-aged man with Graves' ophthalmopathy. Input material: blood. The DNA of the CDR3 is TGTGCCAGCAGCTCCAGACCGGCGGATACGCAGTATTTT. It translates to CASSSRPADTQYF.